Sequencing of this TCR beta chain was carried out in a study of T-cell memory formation after mild COVID-19. General observations from the study: Researchers report contracting CD4+ clones mostly in CM and EM, with CD8+ clones in EMRA.

The CDR3 length is 18 residues. The V and J ends lost 4 bases and 5 bases, in that order; junction bases with no gene match: 14. Germline CDR1 SGHNT, CDR2 YENEEA. TCRdb analysed the 5' RACE reads with MiXCR anew, one entry per CDR3 protein. The sample carries 560,000 or so distinct CDR3 sequences, around a sixth recorded once. Worth noting for this clonotype: Its specificity is unknown.

The V gene is TRBV11-3, the J gene TRBJ2-5; TRBD2 agrees at 12 bases. The source is an adult woman who had mild COVID-19 (a few samples of this study predate the infection). Cell type and time point are not known. Sequenced: PBMCs or a T cell subset sorted from them (not recorded which). CDR3 sequence: CASSSPGRLAGASETQYF. CDR3 nucleotide sequence: TGTGCCAGCAGCTCTCCGGGCCGACTAGCGGGAGCGTCGGAGACCCAGTACTTC.